This T cell receptor (beta chain) was sequenced for a study of T cells in Graves' hyperthyroidism and ophthalmopathy. The table lists this clonotype with many counts. The CDR3 extends over 15 amino acids. The germline gives CDR1 LGHDT, CDR2 YNNKEL (reference sequence). V lost 1 base, J lost 6 bases, and 14 bases lay in between. From 9 to 10 ml of fresh peripheral blood, PBMCs were isolated. RNA transcripts gave rise to amplified TCR beta CDR3 regions. An initial round of RT-PCR targeting the TCR CDR3 relied on the HTBI primer set. TCRdb reanalysed the multiplex PCR reads using MiXCR and keeps one entry per CDR3 protein. The sample records approximately 370,000 distinct CDR3 sequences, roughly 15% being singletons.

This sequence originates from a woman in her twenties or thirties with Graves' hyperthyroidism that later progressed to Graves' ophthalmopathy. The rearrangement uses TRBV3-1 and TRBJ2-3; D perhaps matches TRBD1 (5 bases). The sample comprised blood. CDR3: CASSQGGASSDTQYF. In DNA form, the CDR3 reads TGTGCCAGCAGCCAAGGGGGCGCCAGTTCGGATACGCAGTATTTT.